This entry concerns a single TCR beta chain. Its binding antigen is unknown. Base quality data are lacking; no much larger clone is found one base away. Based on the germline V gene, the CDR1 and CDR2 sequences are SGHVS and FQNEAQ. The CDR3 runs 14 amino acids, cysteine and phenylalanine included. Of all the DNA, just the CDR3 is kept, 42 bases in frame from base 1. V is pared back by 5 bases and J by 8 bases, with 16 bases lying between the germline termini. The immunoSEQ Assay, a bias-controlled multiplex PCR, was used to amplify TCRbeta CDR3 regions from genomic DNA. Per the original workflow: The number of nucleated cells in each sample was estimated by amplification of reference gene primers within the assay. Sequence reads were collapsed and filtered to measure the absolute abundance of every unique TCRbeta CDR3 rearrangement. For each sample, productive Simpson clonality was calculated as the square root of Simpson's diversity index over productive rearrangements. In its TCRdb copy, this immuneACCESS table keeps in-frame sequences only and misses some clones. Where compared with another copy, unresolved V genes explain less than half of these, and the others have no known cause. V, J and clone size are those of that table, while D and trimming were read from the DNA. The sample table records roughly 190,000 clones; around 84% of these occur just once. The ten largest clonotypes hold 3.2% of the sample.

This specimen belongs to a study of blood T cell repertoires in COVID-19 (dated by TCRdb to 2020 to 2022). Study-wide context: The collaborator samples originated in the United States, Italy and Spain and spanned the acute and convalescent phases of COVID-19. Where available, HLA class I and class II types were obtained from metadata supplied by the sample provider rather than from assay-based typing. The dataset comprised deeply sampled blood TCRbeta repertoires from subjects exposed to, actively infected with, or recovered from COVID-19. Nearly every sample came with metadata listing a de-identified subject ID, COVID-19 status, age in years and sex. Samples came from the ongoing ImmuneRACE study (first 160 participants) plus 1,254 subjects from 6 global collaborators. The prospective study material was composed of cDNA or gDNA derived from T cells, B-cell-depleted T cells, or PBMCs. A freely available public database, intended as a resource for researchers studying the immune response to SARS-CoV-2, is where the repertoires were released.

Participants in the prospective study were enrolled through a virtual design, were aged roughly 18 to 90 years, and lived in roughly 26 United States geographic areas. In the prospective study, participants were assigned to cohorts based on the clinical history participants reported in a screening survey and a study questionnaire. For ImmuneRACE Cohort 3, a participant was defined as recovered based on two consecutive negative NP/OP PCR tests, clearance by a healthcare professional, or resolution of symptoms. In the prospective study, mobile phlebotomists collected whole blood, serum and a nasopharyngeal or oropharyngeal swab from each participant. Over an approximately 2-month period, participants in the prospective study had the option of providing additional blood draws and questionnaires. Blood samples from the prospective study were shipped frozen or at room temperature prior to DNA extraction.

The investigation overall reported the following: The amount of clinical and demographic metadata varied by source and participant and was provided uncurated.

The sequencing input was PBMCs or T cells enriched from blood (not recorded which). The chain links TRBV7-8 with TRBJ2-4; TRBD2 is perhaps the D gene, given 5 matching bases. The clonotype was recovered from a woman aged 25 to 39 who had recovered from COVID-19. The bases read TGTGCCAGCAGCCACTCGGAATCGGGGTACATTCAGTACTTC. Its translation is CASSHSESGYIQYF. Reference TRBV7-8 and TRBJ2-4 proteins supply the regions before and after the CDR3; the full variable domain is: GAGVSQSPRYKVAKRGQDVALRCDPISGHVSLFWYQQALGQGPEFLTYFQNEAQLDKSGLPSDRFFAERPEGSVSTLKIQRTQQEDSAVYLCASSHSESGYIQYFGAGTRLSVL.